The present T cell receptor (beta chain) was sequenced within a study of cytomegalovirus exposure and HLA in healthy donors (dated by TCRdb to the late 2010s). Turning to the overall study: According to a later analysis, one platform produced both the 110 or so validation repertoires and the 666 repertoires of the first cohort. The aim of the study was to test whether cataloging public T cell receptors could identify signatures of past pathogen exposure. Along with the roughly 710-subject first cohort, a separate validation cohort of more than 90 different subjects was used. The study combined high-throughput TCR immunosequencing, statistical association of individual TCRs with disease status, and machine learning to predict cytomegalovirus infection status. The investigation overall reported the following: The authors suggested that the approach could potentially be extended to other disease states and immunological phenotypes. A total of roughly 160 TCR beta chains were listed by the study as associated with cytomegalovirus. Cytomegalovirus status was reported to be diagnosed by the classifier with high specificity and sensitivity in both the original and validation cohorts. In vitro tests confirmed that a few of the cytomegalovirus-associated TCR beta chains recognize cytomegalovirus antigens. The validation cohort had no HLA typing available for a later analysis, so co-occurrence within that cohort was assessed over all 120 or so repertoires. Of the cluster scores, about 94% were above 0 in a later analysis, which found that TCRs clustered in the first cohort also tended to co-occur in the roughly 130 validation repertoires. Across donors, most TCR sequences were observed very rarely, whereas some public TCRs were present in many individuals.

The library was prepared using the immunoSEQ multiplex PCR assay. The paper's processing steps were these. A statistical classification framework was developed to diagnose cytomegalovirus status using the catalog of TCR beta chain sequences. TCRdb's version of the immuneACCESS table is confined to in-frame rearrangements and falls short of the full clone set. An unresolved V gene accounts for under half of the shortfall where checked; the remainder is of unknown origin. That table is the source of V, J and clone size, and D and trimming were worked out from the DNA. The sample table shows tens of thousands of clones, and approximately 84% are seen once. 12% of the sample comes from the top ten. For this chain, trimming is 3 bases at the V end and 4 bases at the J end, and the number of junction bases without a gene match is 25. Sequences GTSNPN (CDR1) and SVGIG (CDR2) are obtained from the germline V gene (reference sequence). The CDR3 runs 21 amino acids, cysteine and phenylalanine included. Only the CDR3 DNA stays, 63 bases, in frame from base 1.

Comment on this clone: Its antigen has not been determined. One base away there is no much larger clone; base qualities are not given.

Separate from the approximately 670-subject first cohort, the validation cohort of 90 to 150 subjects was the group to which the donors belonged. The sequence was obtained from a young woman in good health and CMV-seropositive. Recombination connected TRBV30 to TRBJ1-4, with TRBD1 identical over 8 junction bases. The sample consisted of PBMCs. The DNA is as follows: TGTGCCTGGAGCCCAGGGACAGGAATGTCCGGGGGGTATCGGGATAATGAAAAACTGTTTTTT. Its coded protein is CAWSPGTGMSGGYRDNEKLFF. With the rest looked up from the reference TRBV30 and TRBJ1-4 genes rather than sequenced, the full variable domain is SQTIHQWPATLVQPVGSPLSLECTVEGTSNPNLYWYRQAAGRGLQLLFYSVGIGQISSEVPQNLSASRPQDRQFILSSKKLLLSDSGFYLCAWSPGTGMSGGYRDNEKLFFGSGTQLSVL.